This entry features one TCR beta chain sequence. The data are from a study of blood T cell repertoires in COVID-19. Across the whole study: Sites across the United States, Italy and Spain contributed samples from acute and convalescent COVID-19.

CDR3 length equals 15 residues. The V gene's germline CDR1 is SGHTA and CDR2 FQGNSA. Trimming cost V 5 bases and J 4 bases, with 17 bases left between them. The authors' processing: Amplification of reference gene primers was used by the study to estimate nucleated cell counts. Assay used: immunoSEQ multiplex PCR; TCRdb lists only in-frame clones, some missing. V, J and clone size were drawn from that table, and D and trimming were deduced from the DNA. The sample records a few hundred thousand clones, roughly 88% being singletons. Individuals aged about 18 to 89 years were recruited from 24 US areas. Donors of Cohort 3 who recovered were those that had two negative PCRs, clearance, or symptom resolution.

Material: PBMCs or T cells enriched from blood (not recorded which). This clonotype was obtained from a woman between 40 and 50 years old who had recovered from COVID-19. This chain uses TRBV7-2 with TRBJ2-5; tentatively, D is TRBD2 (6 bases). CDR3 amino acids: CASSPTRSGGETQYF. The CDR3, as DNA: TGTGCCAGCAGCCCGACTCGCTCCGGGGGAGAGACCCAGTACTTC.